This passage covers 22 T cell receptor beta chains from one sample sequenced in a study of T cell clonotyping in hematopoietic cell transplantation. Data came from immunoSEQ multiplex PCR; TCRdb stores just in-frame clones and leaves some out. The table includes around 6,200 clones, roughly 89% detected once. Here the sequenced sample was peripheral blood mononuclear cells, taken 100 days after allogeneic stem cell transplant. Every receptor here comes from a female patient in her forties who had an allogeneic stem cell transplant from a related donor, so the T cells may come from the graft donor. Some clones in this sample may be carry-over from other donors' samples.

This sequence joins TRBV25-1 and TRBJ2-5, with 10 bases that match TRBD2. J gave up 5 bases and V 4 bases, and 16 bases lay outside the gene matches. Germline lookup yields CDR1 MGHDK and CDR2 SYGVNS. The length of the CDR3 is 18 residues. The CDR3 DNA reads TGTGCCAGCAGTGGCAATCGCTACGGAGCGGGAGGGCCGGAGACCCAGTACTTC. Protein: CASSGNRYGAGGPETQYF.

The chain employs TRBV11-1 and TRBJ1-1, with TRBD1 as a possible D gene (5 bases). The germline V gene has CDR1 SGHAT and CDR2 FQDESV (reference sequence). With 1 base removed from V and 4 bases from J, the gap between germline ends came to 13 bases. The CDR3 is made up of 15 amino acids. The CDR3 coding sequence is TGTGCCAGCAGCTTAGACTCAGGGTTCGGCACTGAAGCTTTCTTT. Protein product: CASSLDSGFGTEAFF.

The chain employs TRBV7-3 and TRBJ2-2; D is tentatively TRBD1 or TRBD2 (5 bases each). Trimming left V 1 base short and J 2 bases short, with 11 bases between. CDR3 length: 16 residues. Germline V gene data show CDR1 as SGHTA and CDR2 as FQGTGA. The CDR3: CASSLRAGRNTGELFF. DNA of the CDR3: TGTGCCAGCAGCTTAAGGGCAGGGAGAAACACCGGGGAGCTGTTTTTT.

J is TRBJ2-3 and V is TRBV6-4, with D unclear. The germline V and J ends were trimmed by 6 bases and 4 bases, with 11 bases remaining between them. CDR3 length: 13 amino acids. Germline V gives CDR1 MRHNA, CDR2 SNTAGT. CDR3 in amino acids: CASSATFADTQYF. The CDR3 nucleotides read TGTGCCAGCAGCGCGACCTTCGCAGATACGCAGTATTTT.

V usage is TRBV7-9 and J usage is TRBJ1-4; 10 bases are a match to TRBD1. The germline gives CDR1 SEHNR, CDR2 FQNEAQ (reference sequence). CDR3 length: 14 amino acids. After removal of 5 bases from V and 11 bases from J, the junction contained 8 bases not matched to a gene. The CDR3 is CASSPDRGLAKLFF. CDR3 DNA sequence: TGTGCCAGCAGCCCAGACAGGGGGCTCGCCAAACTGTTTTTT. Full variable domain (outside the CDR3, taken from reference TRBV7-9 and TRBJ1-4): DTGVSQNPRHKITKRGQNVTFRCDPISEHNRLYWYRQTLGQGPEFLTYFQNEAQLEKSRLLSDRFSAERPKGSFSTLEIQRTEQGDSAMYLCASSPDRGLAKLFFGSGTQLSVL.

The chain recombines TRBV28 with TRBJ2-1; possibly TRBD2 for D (6 bases). V was pared by 3 bases and J by 6 bases, with 21 bases between. This CDR3 is 17 amino acids long. Germline-derived CDR1 and CDR2 are MDHEN and SYDVKM. The CDR3 is CASSLWGDGGPINEQFF. CDR3 nucleotides: TGTGCCAGCAGTTTGTGGGGGGACGGAGGGCCAATCAATGAGCAGTTCTTC.

J is TRBJ2-1 and V is TRBV4-3, with D possibly TRBD2 on 5 matching bases. V was clipped by 1 base and J by 0 bases, with 13 bases between them. The germline gives CDR1 LGHNA, CDR2 YSLEER. The CDR3 has 17 amino acids. CDR3 sequence reads: CASSQGWESISYNEQFF. The CDR3 DNA reads as TGCGCCAGCAGCCAAGGATGGGAGTCCATCTCCTACAATGAGCAGTTCTTC.

The chain recombines TRBV2 with TRBJ2-2; D not certain. The CDR3 runs 12 residues. CDR1 is SNHLY, CDR2 FYNNEI, per germline. V lost 8 bases and J lost 1, with 5 bases in between. CDR3 bases: TGTGCCAGCCGCCAGAACACCGGGGAGCTGTTTTTT. Translated: CASRQNTGELFF.

Here the CDR3 DNA reads TGTGCCAGCAGCTCCCTGAAGCAGGGGGAGACCCAGTACTTC. This codes for CASSSLKQGETQYF. The chain carries TRBV7-9 and TRBJ2-5; possible D gene TRBD1, 6 bases. This CDR3 comprises 14 residues. V was trimmed by 4 bases and J by 5 bases, leaving 14 bases between them. The V gene's germline CDR1 is SEHNR and CDR2 FQNEAQ (reference sequence).

V is TRBV19 and J is TRBJ2-5, with 8 bases lining up with TRBD2. The germline CDR1 and CDR2 sequences are LNHDA and SQIVND (reference sequence). The CDR3 has 15 amino acids. Germline trimming cut 6 bases from V and 5 bases from J; bases unmatched to any gene: 11. This CDR3 is CASSKAGALMETQYF. In nucleotides, the CDR3 is TGTGCCAGTAGCAAAGCGGGAGCCTTAATGGAGACCCAGTACTTC.

The J gene is TRBJ2-5, the V gene TRBV7-3; D not certain. CDR3 length: 13 residues. The germline V gene encodes CDR1 SGHTA and CDR2 FQGTGA. The V end lost 3 bases, the J end lost 4 bases, and 9 bases lay between the germline ends. The CDR3 spells CASSFNGGETQYF. The CDR3 DNA is TGTGCCAGCAGCTTTAACGGCGGAGAGACCCAGTACTTC.

This chain joins TRBV28 and TRBJ1-4, with D hard to call. The CDR3 loop spans 14 amino acids. The V end lost 4 bases, the J end lost 8 bases, and 14 bases lay between the germline ends. CDR1 is MDHEN, CDR2 SYDVKM, per germline. CDR3 residues: CASSSAWQREKLFF. Here the CDR3 DNA reads TGTGCCAGCAGTTCCGCTTGGCAAAGGGAAAAACTGTTTTTT.

In its sample, this clone was seen once. V is TRBV7-2 and J is TRBJ1-5, with D possibly being TRBD1 (6 bases). The V and J ends lost 1 base and 3 bases respectively, with 10 bases between them. The CDR3 consists of 15 residues. Germline V CDR1 and CDR2: SGHTA, FQGNSA. This chain's CDR3 is CASSLEQGLNQPQHF. Here the CDR3 DNA reads TGTGCCAGCAGCTTAGAACAGGGCCTCAATCAGCCCCAGCATTTT.

J is TRBJ2-5 and V is TRBV4-2; D possibly corresponds to TRBD1 (6 bases). Germline CDR1 and CDR2: LGHNA and YNFKEQ. This CDR3 region has 14 residues. Deletions cut 3 bases from V and 3 bases from J, with 11 bases between. CDR3: CASSQGAGEETQYF. CDR3 nucleotides: TGTGCCAGCAGCCAGGGGGCAGGGGAAGAGACCCAGTACTTC.

This CDR3 is CASSYFDQPQHF. DNA for the CDR3: TGTGCCAGCAGCTATTTCGATCAGCCCCAGCATTTT. This rearrangement joins TRBV7-2 to TRBJ1-5, with no clear D. This CDR3 spans 12 amino acids. Trimming left V 4 bases short and J 5 bases short, with 6 bases between. Per the germline V gene, CDR1 is SGHTA and CDR2 is FQGNSA.

The chain couples TRBV6-5 to TRBJ1-1, with 8 bases identical to TRBD1. This CDR3 contains 15 residues. Germline lookup yields CDR1 MNHEY and CDR2 SVGAGI. The V and J ends lost 0 bases and 2 bases, in that order; junction bases with no gene match: 2. CDR3 residues: CASSYSTGANTEAFF. CDR3 DNA sequence: TGTGCCAGCAGTTACTCGACAGGGGCTAACACTGAAGCTTTCTTT.

The chain combines TRBV7-3 with TRBJ2-1; TRBD1 matches 7 bases. Per germline, CDR1 SGHTA and CDR2 FQGTGA. Trimming at V came to 4 bases and at J to 10 bases, leaving 7 bases not matched to a gene. The CDR3 is made up of 13 amino acids. Here the CDR3 DNA reads TGTGCCAGCAGCTCTCAAACAGGGGTCGAGCAGTTCTTC. It encodes CASSSQTGVEQFF.

Written as DNA, the CDR3 is TGCGCCAGCAGCTTGGGACAGACCCTCTCCTACGAGCAGTACTTC. This gives the protein CASSLGQTLSYEQYF. This chain links TRBV5-1 with TRBJ2-7; weak D call: TRBD1 (5 bases). This CDR3 has 15 amino acids. Per germline, CDR1 SGHRS and CDR2 YFSETQ. Deletions cut 0 bases from V and 0 bases from J, with 10 bases between.

The rearrangement uses TRBV25-1 and TRBJ1-3; D not certain. Germline V CDR1 and CDR2: MGHDK, SYGVNS. V dropped 4 bases and J dropped 0 bases, with 10 bases sitting between them. The CDR3 length is 15 residues. The CDR3 sequence: CASSATGVSGNTIYF. The CDR3 DNA follows: TGTGCCAGCAGTGCCACTGGTGTCTCTGGAAACACCATATATTTT.

This clone was counted once. The rearrangement joins TRBV5-6 to TRBJ2-5, with 8 bases aligning to TRBD2. V was pared by 3 bases and J by 3 bases, with 7 bases of the junction left unmatched. Germline V lookup: CDR1 SGHDT, CDR2 YYEEEE. This CDR3 has 15 residues. The CDR3 sequence is CASSYPPAGEETQYF. In DNA form, the CDR3 reads TGTGCCAGCAGCTACCCCCCAGCGGGAGAAGAGACCCAGTACTTC.

This chain connects TRBV6-5 to TRBJ2-6; D gene ambiguous. The CDR3 is made up of 13 amino acids. The germline gives CDR1 MNHEY, CDR2 SVGAGI. V was cut by 4 bases and J by 1 base, with 2 bases left in between. CDR3 sequence: CASSSSGANVLTF. CDR3 sequence (DNA): TGTGCCAGCAGTTCGTCTGGGGCCAACGTCCTGACTTTC.

The V gene is TRBV28, the J gene TRBJ1-2; possible D gene TRBD1, 6 bases. The CDR3 totals 17 residues. Trimming took 1 base from V and 1 from J, leaving 16 bases between them. From germline, CDR1 is MDHEN and CDR2 SYDVKM. CDR3 protein: CASSLSLWDTSNYGYTF. The CDR3 bases are TGTGCCAGCAGTTTATCTTTATGGGACACCAGTAACTATGGCTACACCTTC.